The 4 T cell receptor beta chains below come from one sample, sequenced in a study of spatial heterogeneity in lung cancer. In TCRdb, the 5' RACE reads were re-called with MiXCR into one record per CDR3 protein. The sample holds about 38,000 distinct CDR3 sequences; approximately 7.5% are singletons and the top ten take 25% to 35%. As for time point: sample taken at primary tumor resection. This specimen consisted of PBMCs, obtained at surgery. The receptors were sampled from a male donor with early-stage non-small cell lung cancer.

This clonotype was observed at least ten times. The gene calls are TRBV10-3 and TRBJ2-7; D possibly corresponds to TRBD1 (6 bases). The germline CDR1 and CDR2 sequences are ENHRY and SYGVKD. This CDR3 is 13 amino acids long. Trimming removed 7 bases at V and 6 bases at J, with 16 bases between. The CDR3 DNA is TGTGCCATCAAGGCCCGTACAGGGCCCGAGCAGTACTTC. It translates to CAIKARTGPEQYF.

This clonotype was observed at least ten times. V is TRBV3-1 and J is TRBJ2-1; 8 positions agree with TRBD2. V was clipped by 0 bases and J by 3 bases; unmatched bases: 7. Germline V gene data show CDR1 as LGHDT and CDR2 as YNNKEL (reference sequence). The CDR3 sequence is 17 residues long. The CDR3 DNA reads TGTGCCAGCAGCCAAGATAAGGAGCGGGGGCGCTACAATGAGCAGTTCTTC. It yields the protein CASSQDKERGRYNEQFF.

This clonotype came up many times. This chain joins TRBV25-1 and TRBJ2-7; D gene unclear. The CDR3 has 12 residues. Trimming took off 1 base at V and 7 bases at J, with 8 bases between the two ends. Germline CDR1 is MGHDK and CDR2 is SYGVNS. The DNA of the CDR3 is TGTGCCAGCAGTGAATCCACCCGGGAGCAGTACTTC. Translated: CASSESTREQYF.

A few counts support this clonotype. CDR3 coding DNA: TGTGCCAGTAGTCTAAGGACTAGCGGGAGTGGCACCGGGGAGCTGTTTTTT. Protein: CASSLRTSGSGTGELFF. The chain joins TRBV19 to TRBJ2-2, with 13 bases aligning to TRBD2. The CDR3 runs to 17 residues. CDR1 is LNHDA and CDR2 is SQIVND in the germline V gene (reference sequence). V was clipped by 5 bases and J by 4 bases; unmatched bases: 7.